This T cell receptor (beta chain) was identified during a study of OX40 agonist ivuxolimab in advanced cancers. Study overall: As their treatment, patients were administered ivuxolimab, an agonistic anti-OX40 (CD134) antibody.

Points from the study as a whole: Clonal expansion in partial responders at 0.1-3.0 mg/kg ranked among the lowest.

Germline V gives CDR1 MNHEY, CDR2 SVGAGI. This CDR3 spans 14 amino acids. V shed 2 bases and J shed 1 base, with 7 bases lying between them. For this clone: What it binds is unknown.

Using immunoSEQ multiplex PCR, the repertoire was profiled, and TCRdb retains in-frame clones only, with some absent. The sample lists about 69,000 clones, about 90% occurring once. This sequence was found in an adult with an advanced solid tumor such as melanoma, head and neck, liver or kidney cancer. The genes are TRBV6-5 and TRBJ2-3; unclear D gene. The sequenced sample was CD4+ or CD8+ T cells sorted from blood, obtained in a trial of the OX40 agonist ivuxolimab. The CDR3 protein is CASSYPGRTDTQYF. DNA of the CDR3: TGTGCCAGCAGTTACCCCGGTCGCACAGATACGCAGTATTTT.